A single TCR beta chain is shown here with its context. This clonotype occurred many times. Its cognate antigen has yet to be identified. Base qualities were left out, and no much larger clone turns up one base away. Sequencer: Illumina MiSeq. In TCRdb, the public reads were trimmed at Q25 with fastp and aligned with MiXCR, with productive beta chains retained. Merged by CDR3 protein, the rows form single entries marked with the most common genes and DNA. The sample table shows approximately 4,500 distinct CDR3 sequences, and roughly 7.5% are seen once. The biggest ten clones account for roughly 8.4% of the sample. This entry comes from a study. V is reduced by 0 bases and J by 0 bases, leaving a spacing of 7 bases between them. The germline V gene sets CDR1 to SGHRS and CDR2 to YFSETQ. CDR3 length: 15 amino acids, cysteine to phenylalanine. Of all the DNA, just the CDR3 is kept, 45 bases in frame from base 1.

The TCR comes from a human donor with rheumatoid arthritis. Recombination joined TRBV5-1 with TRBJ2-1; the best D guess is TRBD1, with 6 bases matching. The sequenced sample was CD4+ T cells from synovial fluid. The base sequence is TGCGCCAGCAGCTTGGAAGGGGGCTCCTACAATGAGCAGTTCTTC. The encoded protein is CASSLEGGSYNEQFF.